Below, 22 T cell receptor beta chains from the same sample are listed, as sequenced in a study of blood T cell repertoires in COVID-19. Using immunoSEQ multiplex PCR, the repertoire was profiled, and TCRdb retains in-frame clones only, with some absent. The sample has a few hundred thousand clones, approximately 92% seen once. Material for sequencing was PBMCs or T cells enriched from blood (not recorded which). The receptors here all came from a man aged 18 to 30 who had recovered from COVID-19.

This clone came up once. This chain's CDR3 is CASSLGLAGTYNEQFF. The CDR3 bases are TGTGCCAGCAGCCTCGGACTAGCGGGAACCTACAATGAGCAGTTCTTC. The rearrangement links TRBV5-4 to TRBJ2-1; TRBD2 aligns across 12 bases. Trimming removed 4 bases from V and 2 bases from J; junction bases left unmatched: 4. CDR1 SGHNT and CDR2 YYREEE come from the germline V gene (reference sequence). The CDR3 extends over 16 amino acids.

The CDR3 coding sequence is TGTGCCAGCTCACCGGACAGGGATCACACCGGGGAGCTGTTTTTT. It encodes CASSPDRDHTGELFF. The chain combines TRBV18 with TRBJ2-2; 8 bases match TRBD1. The CDR3 has 15 amino acids. Germline assignment: CDR1 KGHSH and CDR2 LQKENI. The ends lost 3 bases at V and 3 bases at J; junction bases unmatched: 3.

This clone was counted many times. The chain combines TRBV27 with TRBJ1-2; 7 bases match TRBD1. V dropped 5 bases and J dropped 4; count of bases not matched to a gene: 7. The CDR3 runs 14 residues. CDR1 and CDR2 (germline): MNHEY, SMNVEV (reference sequence). CDR3 region: CASSPNRGTYGYTF. CDR3 in DNA: TGTGCCAGCAGTCCTAACAGGGGCACCTATGGCTACACCTTC.

This chain links TRBV20-1 with TRBJ1-3; D gene unclear. The CDR3 is 14 residues long. Germline assignment: CDR1 DFQATT and CDR2 SNEGSKA (reference sequence). The V end was cut by 3 bases, the J end by 0 bases, with 9 bases between. Here the CDR3 DNA reads TGCAGTGCTAGTCGGTCTGACTCTGGAAACACCATATATTTT. This encodes CSASRSDSGNTIYF.

The rearrangement links TRBV7-8 to TRBJ1-3; D remains unclear. V was trimmed by 5 bases and J by 0 bases, leaving 14 bases between them. CDR3 length equals 16 residues. CDR1 is SGHVS, CDR2 FQNEAQ, per germline. This CDR3 is CASSPRVSDSGNTIYF. Written as DNA, the CDR3 is TGTGCCAGCAGCCCCCGGGTGTCTGACTCTGGAAACACCATATATTTT.

The chain combines TRBV5-4 with TRBJ1-5; tentatively, D is TRBD1 (6 bases). Germline V gene sequence: CDR1 SGHNT, CDR2 YYREEE (reference sequence). The CDR3 length is 13 residues. Trimming took 4 bases from V and 3 from J, leaving 8 bases between them. The CDR3 coding sequence is TGTGCCAGCAGCACGGGACACAATCAGCCCCAGCATTTT. Translating gives CASSTGHNQPQHF.

The chain recombines TRBV9 with TRBJ2-3; 7 bases are a match to TRBD2. With V trimmed by 0 bases and J by 6 bases, 7 bases remained unmatched. The germline gives CDR1 SGDLS, CDR2 YYNGEE. This CDR3 contains 15 residues. Here the CDR3 DNA reads TGTGCCAGCAGCGTAGTCACGGGAGGTAGGGATACGCAGTATTTT. Its protein product is CASSVVTGGRDTQYF.

The chain combines TRBV9 with TRBJ1-3, with D possibly TRBD1 on 6 matching bases. The V gene's germline CDR1 is SGDLS and CDR2 YYNGEE. Between the trimmed V and J ends, which lost 3 bases and 0 bases, there was a span of 13 bases. The CDR3 is 16 residues long. This chain's CDR3 is CASSAGTILSGNTIYF. The CDR3 nucleotides read TGTGCCAGCAGCGCCGGGACAATCCTCTCTGGAAACACCATATATTTT.

This clone has a single count. The chain has TRBV5-6 and TRBJ1-5; D is uncertain. CDR1 and CDR2 from the germline V gene are SGHDT and YYEEEE. The CDR3 length is 14 residues. With 6 bases removed from V and 5 bases from J, the gap between germline ends came to 15 bases. As DNA, the CDR3 is TGTGCCAGCACCTCTTGGAGTTCGGATCAGCCCCAGCATTTT. This gives the protein CASTSWSSDQPQHF.

The chain combines TRBV7-9 with TRBJ1-4; 8 bases agree with TRBD1. Trimming removed 5 bases from V and 6 bases from J; junction bases left unmatched: 11. Germline CDR1 reads SEHNR; CDR2 reads FQNEAQ (reference sequence). The CDR3 loop spans 16 amino acids. The CDR3 loop is CASSQASDRADEKLFF. CDR3 DNA: TGTGCCAGCAGCCAGGCTTCGGACAGGGCGGATGAAAAACTGTTTTTT.

This chain joins TRBV21-1 and TRBJ1-1; TRBD1 was called by the table and not checked on the DNA. TRBV21-1 is flagged as a pseudogene. The CDR3 spans 13 residues. The CDR3, as DNA: TGTGCCAGCAGGGGGACAGGTCGAGCTGAAGCTTTCTTT. Amino acids: CASRGTGRAEAFF.

J is TRBJ2-1 and V is TRBV10-3; 14 bases match TRBD2. CDR3 length: 15 amino acids. V shed 5 bases, J shed 7 bases, and the junction held 4 bases outside the gene matches. Germline assignment: CDR1 ENHRY and CDR2 SYGVKD. This CDR3 reads CAISLTSGRGNEQFF. The CDR3 region has the DNA TGTGCCATCAGTTTGACTAGCGGGAGGGGGAATGAGCAGTTCTTC.

The V and J genes are TRBV29-1 and TRBJ1-2; D not certain. Germline V gene lookup returns CDR1 SQVTM and CDR2 ANQGSEA. There are 11 residues in the CDR3. V lost 4 bases and J 8 bases, leaving 11 bases between the germline ends. The CDR3 spells CSVGRIEGYTF. The CDR3 DNA reads TGCAGCGTTGGGCGGATTGAGGGCTACACCTTC.

The V gene is TRBV12-3 or TRBV12-4, the J gene TRBJ1-2, with D possibly TRBD1 on 5 matching bases. V was clipped by 8 bases and J by 7 bases, with 11 bases between them. The CDR3 length is 11 residues. The CDR3 coding sequence is TGTGCCAGCCGCGGGGGTGGTGGCTACACCTTC. Translation gives CASRGGGGYTF.

The chain recombines TRBV6-2 or TRBV6-3 with TRBJ1-1; D uncertain. Germline loops: CDR1 MNHEY, CDR2 SVGEGT. The length of the CDR3 is 13 residues. V was pared by 3 bases and J by 1 base, with 6 bases between. CDR3 coding DNA: TGTGCCAGCAGTTATACACGGAACACTGAAGCTTTCTTT. Translated, it gives CASSYTRNTEAFF.

The rearrangement uses TRBV7-9 and TRBJ2-2, with a possible D match to TRBD1 (6 bases). Germline V CDR1 and CDR2: SEHNR, FQNEAQ (reference sequence). V lost 6 bases and J 2 bases, leaving 13 bases between the germline ends. This CDR3 has 15 amino acids. The CDR3 DNA reads TGTGCCAGCAGGCCCGGACAGCCAAACACCGGGGAGCTGTTTTTT. Translated, it gives CASRPGQPNTGELFF.

This clone occurred once. The chain links TRBV29-1 to TRBJ2-3; 7 nucleotides line up with TRBD1. The ends lost 2 bases at V and 6 bases at J; junction bases unmatched: 14. From germline, CDR1 is SQVTM and CDR2 ANQGSEA. CDR3 length: 16 residues. The CDR3 DNA is TGCAGCGTTGAATTGGGACAGCCTAACCCCTCTGATACGCAGTATTTT. This gives the protein CSVELGQPNPSDTQYF.

This sequence joins TRBV7-2 and TRBJ2-1; 8 bases agree with TRBD2. The CDR3 loop spans 16 amino acids. Trimming at V came to 4 bases and at J to 2 bases, leaving 7 bases not matched to a gene. Germline V lookup: CDR1 SGHTA, CDR2 FQGNSA. CDR3 sequence: CASSSGTSGAYNEQFF. The CDR3 nucleotides are TGTGCCAGCAGCTCAGGAACTAGCGGAGCCTACAATGAGCAGTTCTTC.

The rearrangement uses TRBV18 and TRBJ1-2, with D unresolved. Germline CDR1 and CDR2: KGHSH and LQKENI. The V and J ends lost 2 bases and 5 bases respectively, with 18 bases between them. This CDR3 spans 16 amino acids. The CDR3 sequence is CASSPNPAAGLYGYTF. As DNA, the CDR3 is TGTGCCAGCTCACCAAACCCAGCGGCAGGTCTGTATGGCTACACCTTC.

The genes are TRBV5-6 and TRBJ1-1; 9 nucleotides line up with TRBD1. Per the germline V gene, CDR1 is SGHDT and CDR2 is YYEEEE. This CDR3 has 14 amino acids. Trimming removed 4 bases from V and 10 bases from J; junction bases left unmatched: 11. For the CDR3, the DNA is TGTGCCAGCAGCGTTACAGGGGGCGAGAGGGGAGCTTTCTTT. It specifies CASSVTGGERGAFF.

This chain connects TRBV28 to TRBJ1-1; 8 positions agree with TRBD1. Germline V gene sequence: CDR1 MDHEN, CDR2 SYDVKM. The CDR3 is 15 residues long. After removal of 6 bases from V and 1 base from J, the junction contained 7 bases not matched to a gene. CDR3 DNA sequence: TGTGCCAGCAGAAGCCGACAGGGGTGGAACACTGAAGCTTTCTTT. Protein sequence: CASRSRQGWNTEAFF.

The J gene is TRBJ2-3, the V gene TRBV7-7; 7 bases fit TRBD1. Unmatched junction bases numbered 9, after V lost 2 bases and J lost 4 bases. The CDR3 consists of 16 residues. The germline CDR1 and CDR2 sequences are SSHAT and FNYEAQ (reference sequence). The CDR3 reads CASSLSPGTDPDTQYF. The DNA for the CDR3 is TGTGCCAGCAGCTTATCTCCTGGGACAGACCCAGATACGCAGTATTTT.